This T cell receptor beta chain was recovered during a study of CD8+ T cells in alopecia areata. Overall study context: Patients remained on tofacitinib for 6 to 18 months and then went 6 months without it.

The treatment is: oral pan-JAK inhibitor, 5-10 mg twice daily. Alopecia areata patients gave lesional scalp punch biopsies and peripheral blood samples. PBMCs served as the source from which CD4+ and CD8+ T cells were sorted. CDR1 SGHRS and CDR2 YFSETQ come from the germline V gene. CDR3 length: 12 residues. V lost 2 bases, J lost 11 bases, and 13 bases lay in between. Extracted RNA was reverse transcribed into cDNA, the sequencing template. TCRdb's table, derived via immunoSEQ multiplex PCR, lists solely in-frame clones and lacks some. Of around 200,000 clones listed, 50% to 60% are singletons. Study results and caveats: Against the mouse data, patients shared TCRs less clearly, possibly for HLA reasons.

This clone was recorded once. Its antigen is not identified. The chain has TRBV5-1 and TRBJ2-5; no firm D call. The clonotype comes from a human donor with alopecia areata. Here the sequenced sample was CD4+ T cells sorted from blood, taken at week 4, from a patient treated with tofacitinib. The CDR3, as DNA: TGCGCCAGCAGCTTCGGCGGCCTGGAGCAGTACTTC. Translating it yields CASSFGGLEQYF.